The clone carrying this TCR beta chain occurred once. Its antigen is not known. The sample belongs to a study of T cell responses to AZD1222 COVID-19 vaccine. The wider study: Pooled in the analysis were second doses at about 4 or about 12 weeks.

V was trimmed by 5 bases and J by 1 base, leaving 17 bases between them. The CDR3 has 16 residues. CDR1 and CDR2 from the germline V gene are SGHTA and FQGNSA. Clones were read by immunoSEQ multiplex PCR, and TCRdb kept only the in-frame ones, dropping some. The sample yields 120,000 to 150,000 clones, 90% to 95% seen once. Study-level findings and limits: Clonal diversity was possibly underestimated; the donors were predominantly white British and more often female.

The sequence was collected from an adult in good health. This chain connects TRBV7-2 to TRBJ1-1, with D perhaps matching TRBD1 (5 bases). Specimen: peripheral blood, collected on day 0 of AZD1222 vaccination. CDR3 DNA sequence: TGTGCCAGCAGCCGCCGCGCGGCAGGGCAGAACACTGAAGCTTTCTTT. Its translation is CASSRRAAGQNTEAFF.